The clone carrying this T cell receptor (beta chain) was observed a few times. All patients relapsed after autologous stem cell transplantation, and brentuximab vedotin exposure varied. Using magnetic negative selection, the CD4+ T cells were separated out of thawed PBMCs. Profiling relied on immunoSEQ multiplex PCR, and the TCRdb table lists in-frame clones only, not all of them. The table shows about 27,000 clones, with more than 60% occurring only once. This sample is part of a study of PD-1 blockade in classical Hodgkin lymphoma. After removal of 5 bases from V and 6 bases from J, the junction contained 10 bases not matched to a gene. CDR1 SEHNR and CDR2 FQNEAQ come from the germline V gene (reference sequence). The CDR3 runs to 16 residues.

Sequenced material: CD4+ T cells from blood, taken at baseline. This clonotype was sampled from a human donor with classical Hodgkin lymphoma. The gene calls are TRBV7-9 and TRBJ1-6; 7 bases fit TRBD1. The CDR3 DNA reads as TGTGCCAGCAGCCTTAGCGGACAGGCGCTTAATTCACCCCTCCACTTT. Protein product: CASSLSGQALNSPLHF.